This T cell receptor (beta chain) was observed in a study of T-cell memory formation after mild COVID-19. Study details: Largely donor-specific sequence clusters came from two donors.

Study-wide results and caveats: Mainly in CM and EM were contracting CD4+ clones; CD8+ were in EMRA. There were some responding clones in pre-infection memory, which suggested that cross-reactive memory had joined.

Trimming stripped 4 bases from V and 3 bases from J, with 10 bases between. This CDR3 has 14 amino acids. The germline V gene has CDR1 LGHNA and CDR2 YSLEER. 5'RACE primed from the constant segment yielded TCR alpha and TCR beta cDNA libraries bearing sample barcodes and UMIs. TCRdb analysed the 5' RACE reads with MiXCR anew, one entry per CDR3 protein. The table has 110,000 to 150,000 distinct CDR3 sequences, about 23% seen once; the top ten hold around 22%. Points on this clonotype: Its matching antigen is unknown.

The sequence came from an adult woman who had mild COVID-19 (a few samples of this study predate the infection). Cell type and time point are not known. Sequencing was carried out using PBMCs or a T cell subset sorted from them (not recorded which). The rearrangement uses TRBV4-3 and TRBJ2-1; no definite D call. CDR3 sequence (DNA): TGCGCCAGCAGCCCAGATCCCGACTACAATGAGCAGTTCTTC. Protein sequence: CASSPDPDYNEQFF.